One and the same sample provided the 2 T cell receptor beta chains below, sequenced in a study of vaccination and CD4 T cells after COVID-19. An Oncomine TCR Beta short-read assay was used to sequence the DNA from cultured CD4+ T cells. Each CDR3 protein is one row after TCRdb ran MiXCR on the PCR reads. Among around 15,000 distinct CDR3 sequences listed, around 60% were seen once. These receptors' targets are unknown. Noted treatment: approximately 10-day PBMC culture with coronavirus spike peptide pools or control peptides (ViraFEST assay). The sample comprised CD4+ T cells from blood, cultured in vitro. The receptor source for this set is a human donor who had recovered from COVID-19.

This clonotype was detected a few times. V usage is TRBV11-1 and J usage is TRBJ1-5, with TRBD1 as a possible D gene (6 bases). Trimming removed 4 bases at V and 4 bases at J, with 11 bases between. CDR1 and CDR2 from the germline V gene are SGHAT and FQDESV (reference sequence). The CDR3 is made up of 14 amino acids. DNA for the CDR3: TGTGCCAGCAGCTCACAGGGCGATAATCAGCCCCAGCATTTT. It codes for CASSSQGDNQPQHF.

The genes are TRBV20-1 and TRBJ1-1, with no clear D. Germline V gene lookup returns CDR1 DFQATT and CDR2 SNEGSKA (reference sequence). Trimming left V 6 bases short and J 6 bases short, with 17 bases between. The CDR3 loop spans 13 amino acids. Here the CDR3 DNA reads TGCAGTGCCGATATCGCGGGAGGGTCTGAAGCTTTCTTT. Its protein is CSADIAGGSEAFF.